This record looks at one TCR beta chain sequence and its context. Its antigen is not known. Method: immunoSEQ multiplex PCR; TCRdb's copy keeps in-frame clones and lacks some. The table includes about 110,000 clones, over 75% detected once. The data belong to a study of T cell responses to AZD1222 COVID-19 vaccine. Regarding the study as a whole: After the peak T cell response, and only then, were repertoires sampled. Donors were mostly white British, more females; clonal diversity possibly underestimated. The study found vaccine-associated CD4 TCRs spanning spike, dominant at 160-218 and 743-854. Vaccination with two AZD1222 doses was followed by a rise in Spike-specific TCR breadth and depth.

Trimming stripped 8 bases from V and 0 bases from J, with 12 bases between. Per germline, CDR1 ENHRY and CDR2 SYGVKD. CDR3 length: 14 residues. Material: peripheral blood, obtained on day 0 of MenACWY control vaccination. This receptor was identified in an adult in good health. The chain combines TRBV10-3 with TRBJ2-3; possible D gene TRBD2, 5 bases. The CDR3 DNA is TGTGCCATCCAGCTAGCAGCAAGCACAGATACGCAGTATTTT. This codes for CAIQLAASTDTQYF.